This TCR beta chain originates from a study of shared clonotypes between healthy human individuals. Germline CDR1 and CDR2: LNHDA and SQIVND (reference sequence). This CDR3 comprises 15 residues. Trimming removed 5 bases from V and 1 base from J, with 13 bases in between. TCRdb keeps only in-frame clones here, not all; method: immunoSEQ multiplex PCR. Of roughly 2.4 million clones in the sample, almost 96% were seen once. Study results and caveats: The diversity represented, both genetic and in exposure history, was limited by few donors.

Worth noting for this clone: What it binds is not known.

All donors were Caucasian adults living in Nashville, Tennessee. The chain carries TRBV19 and TRBJ2-3; D possibly corresponds to TRBD2 (6 bases). This sequence was found in a man aged 18 to 35 in good health. Material: naive CD4+ T cells sorted from blood. Regarding subset: CD45RA+ positively selected. CDR3 sequence (DNA): TGTGCCAGTAGTGTCGGGGGTACGGGCACAGATACGCAGTATTTT. As protein: CASSVGGTGTDTQYF.